This TCR beta chain was captured by sequencing in a study of blood T cells in healthy people across ages. A sample-barcoded 5' primer and a J-beta primer mix were used in a second PCR of roughly 6 to 11 cycles. Each CDR3 protein is one row after TCRdb ran MiXCR on the 5' RACE reads. The table has 800,000 or so distinct CDR3 sequences, roughly 46% seen once; the top ten hold about a sixth. Trimming removed 10 bases from V and 4 bases from J, with 19 bases in between. The CDR3 sequence is 14 residues long. Per the germline V gene, CDR1 is MNHNY and CDR2 is SVGAGI (reference sequence). The receptor comes from an elderly man in good health. V usage is TRBV6-6 and J usage is TRBJ1-2, with D possibly TRBD1 on 6 matching bases. The sample was blood. Here the CDR3 reads CATKREGVRYGYTF. In nucleotides, the CDR3 is TGTGCCACCAAAAGGGAGGGGGTGCGCTATGGCTACACCTTC.